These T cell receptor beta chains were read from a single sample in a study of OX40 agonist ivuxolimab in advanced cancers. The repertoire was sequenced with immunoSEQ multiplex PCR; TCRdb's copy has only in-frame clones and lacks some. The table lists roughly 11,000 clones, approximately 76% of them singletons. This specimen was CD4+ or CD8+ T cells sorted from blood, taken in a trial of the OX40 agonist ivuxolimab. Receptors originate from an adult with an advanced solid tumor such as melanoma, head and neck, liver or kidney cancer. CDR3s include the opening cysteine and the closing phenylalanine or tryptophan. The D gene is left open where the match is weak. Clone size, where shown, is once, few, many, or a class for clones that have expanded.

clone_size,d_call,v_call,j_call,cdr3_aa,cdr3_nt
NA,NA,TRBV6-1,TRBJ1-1,CASIPRAQHRTKAFF,TGTGCCAGCATTCCCCGGGCCCAACATCGTACGAAAGCTTTCTTT
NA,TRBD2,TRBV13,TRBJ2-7,CASSLAWTSGRTEQYF,TGTGCCAGCAGCTTAGCCTGGACTAGCGGGAGGACCGAGCAGTACTTC
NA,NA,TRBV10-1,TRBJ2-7,CASQSPTYEQYF,TGCGCCAGCCAGAGTCCTACCTACGAGCAGTACTTC
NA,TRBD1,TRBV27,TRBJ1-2,CASSYRRDRGYTF,TGTGCCAGCAGTTACCGGCGGGACAGGGGCTACACCTTC
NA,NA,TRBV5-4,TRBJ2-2,CASSLTGTGELFF,TGTGCCAGCAGCTTGACGGGTACCGGGGAGCTGTTTTTT
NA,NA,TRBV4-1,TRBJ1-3,CASSRSQGYSGNTIYF,TGCGCCAGCAGCCGATCACAGGGCTACTCTGGAAACACCATATATTTT
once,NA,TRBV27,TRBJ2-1,CASQGGGRIDEQFF,TGTGCCAGCCAGGGAGGGGGCCGGATCGATGAGCAGTTCTTC
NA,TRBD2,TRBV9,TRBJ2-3,CASGASGGMDTQYF,TGTGCCAGCGGGGCTAGCGGGGGCATGGATACGCAGTATTTT
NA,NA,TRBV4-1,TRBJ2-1,CASSQGGNEQFF,TGCGCCAGCAGCCAAGGAGGGAACGAGCAGTTCTTC
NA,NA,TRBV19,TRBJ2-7,CASSPDRYEQYF,TGTGCCAGTAGTCCCGACCGCTACGAGCAGTACTTC
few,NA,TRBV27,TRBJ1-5,CASSSLPFGRDNQPQHF,TGTGCCAGCAGTTCGCTCCCTTTCGGACGGGATAATCAGCCCCAGCATTTT
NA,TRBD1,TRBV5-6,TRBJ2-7,CASSNRDRSYEQYF,TGTGCCAGCAGCAACCGGGACAGATCCTACGAGCAGTACTTC
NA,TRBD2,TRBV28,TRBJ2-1,CASSLPAGLAGGVAYNEQFF,TGTGCCAGCAGTTTACCCGCGGGACTAGCGGGAGGGGTAGCCTACAATGAGCAGTTCTTC
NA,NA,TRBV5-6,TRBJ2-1,CASSSGGSYNEQFF,TGTGCCAGCAGCTCGGGCGGGTCCTACAATGAGCAGTTCTTC
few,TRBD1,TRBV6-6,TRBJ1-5,CASSSNDRVDGQPQHF,TGTGCCAGCAGTTCAAACGACAGGGTGGACGGTCAGCCCCAGCATTTT
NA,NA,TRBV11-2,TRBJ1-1,CASSSGENTEAFF,TGTGCCAGCAGCTCCGGAGAGAACACTGAAGCTTTCTTT
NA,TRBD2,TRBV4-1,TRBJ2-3,CASSQKIAGGADTQYF,TGCGCCAGCAGCCAAAAAATAGCGGGAGGTGCAGATACGCAGTATTTT
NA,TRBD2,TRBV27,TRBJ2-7,CASSLSGSGRVDEQYF,TGTGCCAGCAGTTTATCGGGTAGCGGGAGGGTTGACGAGCAGTACTTC
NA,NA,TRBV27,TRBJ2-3,CASSVYRSTATQYF,TGTGCCAGCAGTGTCTACAGGAGCACTGCTACGCAGTATTTT
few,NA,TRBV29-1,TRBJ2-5,CSVERGLETQYF,TGCAGCGTTGAGAGAGGGTTGGAGACCCAGTACTTC
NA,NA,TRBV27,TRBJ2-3,CASSPRGGVVTDTQYF,TGTGCCAGCAGTCCCCGTGGAGGGGTTGTCACAGATACGCAGTATTTT
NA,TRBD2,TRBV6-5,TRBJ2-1,CASTPTSGSRNEQFF,TGTGCCAGCACCCCCACTAGCGGGAGTAGAAATGAGCAGTTCTTC
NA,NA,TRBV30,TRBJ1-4,CAWSGIRPQEKLFF,TGTGCCTGGAGTGGAATCCGGCCACAGGAAAAACTGTTTTTT
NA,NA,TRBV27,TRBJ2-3,CASSLGDTQYF,TGTGCCAGCAGTTTGGGAGATACGCAGTATTTT
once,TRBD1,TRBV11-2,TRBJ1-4,CASSPGNRGATNEKLFF,TGTGCCAGCAGCCCAGGAAACAGGGGTGCAACTAATGAAAAACTGTTTTTT
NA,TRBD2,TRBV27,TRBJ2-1,CASSLGTSGRMEFF,TGTGCCAGCAGTTTGGGGACTAGCGGGAGGATGGAGTTCTTC
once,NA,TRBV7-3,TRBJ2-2,CASSMVAGELFF,TGTGCCAGCAGCATGGTTGCCGGGGAGCTGTTTTTT
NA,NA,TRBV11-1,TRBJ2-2,CASSEVIGSGELFF,TGTGCCAGCAGCGAAGTCATAGGGTCCGGGGAGCTGTTTTTT
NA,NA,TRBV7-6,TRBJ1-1,CASSLRGRTEAFF,TGTGCCAGCAGCTTACGGGGGCGTACTGAAGCTTTCTTT
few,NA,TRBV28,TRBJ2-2,CASSLSRMGAGELFF,TGTGCCAGCAGTTTGAGTCGTATGGGTGCCGGGGAGCTGTTTTTT
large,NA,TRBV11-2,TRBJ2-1,CASSHGTEPFF,TGTGCCAGCAGCCACGGGACGGAGCCGTTCTTC
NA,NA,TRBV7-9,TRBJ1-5,CASSLGGGDQPQHF,TGTGCCAGCAGCTTAGGAGGGGGAGATCAGCCCCAGCATTTT
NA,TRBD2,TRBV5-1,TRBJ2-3,CASNSGGRITDTQYF,TGCGCCAGCAATAGCGGGGGGCGGATCACAGATACGCAGTATTTT